A single sample gave rise to the 19 T cell receptor beta chains below, sequenced in a study of CD8 T cells in Susac syndrome. It was with random hexamers that roughly 0.5 to 1 ug RNA was reverse transcribed. TCRdb redid the calling of the immunoSEQ multiplex PCR reads with MiXCR, one entry per CDR3 protein. The sample carries 250,000 to 300,000 distinct CDR3 sequences, 89% recorded once. The specimen was CD8+ T cells from PBMCs. The receptors stem from a human donor with multiple sclerosis.

This clonotype was seen once. The chain couples TRBV13 to TRBJ2-1, with D unclear. V was cut by 0 bases and J by 8 bases, with 8 bases left in between. The CDR3 covers 13 residues. Germline lookup yields CDR1 PRHDT and CDR2 FYEKMQ (reference sequence). This CDR3 is CASSLGLSHEQFF. The DNA for the CDR3 is TGTGCCAGCAGCTTAGGCCTAAGCCATGAGCAGTTCTTC.

The chain has TRBV4-1 and TRBJ2-5; 10 nucleotides match TRBD2. The V gene end was trimmed by 4 bases and the J gene end by 5 bases; junction bases not matched to a gene: 13. This CDR3 has 17 amino acids. CDR1 and CDR2 (germline): MGHRA, YSYEKL. The CDR3 sequence: CASSLLEIAGGRETQYF. The CDR3 nucleotides are TGCGCCAGCAGCCTACTGGAAATAGCGGGGGGACGGGAGACCCAGTACTTC.

V gene TRBV25-1 combines with J gene TRBJ2-1; D remains ambiguous. The CDR3 loop spans 16 amino acids. Germline CDR1 MGHDK, CDR2 SYGVNS. The V and J ends lost 6 bases and 4 bases respectively, with 19 bases between them. The CDR3 nucleotides read TGTGCCAGCAGCCCCCAGGAAGGACCCGTTTACAATGAGCAGTTCTTC. Residues: CASSPQEGPVYNEQFF.

V and J are TRBV27 and TRBJ1-2, with TRBD1 as a possible D gene (5 bases). The V end was cut by 3 bases, the J end by 0 bases, with 8 bases between. The CDR3 covers 14 residues. Per germline, CDR1 MNHEY and CDR2 SMNVEV (reference sequence). DNA of the CDR3: TGTGCCAGCAGTTTGCAGGGAGCTAACTATGGCTACACCTTC. Translation: CASSLQGANYGYTF.

The rearrangement uses TRBV6-5 and TRBJ2-2; tentatively, D is TRBD1 (5 bases). Germline loops: CDR1 MNHEY, CDR2 SVGAGI. There are 14 residues in the CDR3. Trimming pared 4 bases from V and 5 bases from J, leaving 11 bases between. The CDR3 nucleotides are TGTGCCAGCAGTTTCACTCCAGGGACCGGGGAGCTGTTTTTT. Its protein product is CASSFTPGTGELFF.

The chain joins TRBV28 to TRBJ1-4; 8 nucleotides agree with TRBD1. CDR1 is MDHEN, CDR2 SYDVKM, per germline. J gave up 8 bases and V 4 bases, and 6 bases lay outside the gene matches. This CDR3 spans 14 amino acids. The CDR3 loop reads CASSSGQGGEKLFF. CDR3 nucleotide sequence: TGTGCCAGCAGTTCCGGACAGGGAGGAGAAAAACTGTTTTTT. Combining the CDR3 with reference TRBV28 and TRBJ1-4 gives the whole variable domain DVKVTQSSRYLVKRTGEKVFLECVQDMDHENMFWYRQDPGLGLRLIYFSYDVKMKEKGDIPEGYSVSREKKERFSLILESASTNQTSMYLCASSSGQGGEKLFFGSGTQLSVL.

This sequence joins TRBV14 and TRBJ1-2; 7 nucleotides line up with TRBD1. This CDR3 has 16 residues. V shed 0 bases, J shed 4 bases, and the junction held 8 bases outside the gene matches. The germline V gene has CDR1 SGHDN and CDR2 FVKESK. The CDR3 spells CASSQEPSGTVYGYTF. In DNA, the CDR3 is TGTGCCAGCAGCCAAGAACCCTCCGGGACAGTCTATGGCTACACCTTC. The full variable domain, rest sourced from reference TRBV14 and TRBJ1-2, is EAGVTQFPSHSVIEKGQTVTLRCDPISGHDNLYWYRRVMGKEIKFLLHFVKESKQDESGMPNNRFLAERTGGTYSTLKVQPAELEDSGVYFCASSQEPSGTVYGYTFGSGTRLTVV.

This chain connects TRBV6-1 to TRBJ2-1; TRBD2 aligns across 8 bases. V lost 5 bases and J lost 11; bases outside the gene matches: 5. This CDR3 spans 12 amino acids. The germline V gene has CDR1 MNHNS and CDR2 SASEGT. The CDR3 DNA is TGTGCCAGCAGTCCGGGACTAGGACAGCAGTTCTTC. Translating gives CASSPGLGQQFF.

This clonotype appeared a single time. The gene calls are TRBV4-2 and TRBJ2-7; a possible D gene is TRBD1 (6 bases). Looked up from germline, CDR1 is LGHNA and CDR2 is YNFKEQ. The ends were cut back, 1 base at V and 0 bases at J, with 16 bases in the middle. The CDR3 spans 17 residues. The CDR3, as DNA: TGTGCCAGCAGCCAAGGTTCCTCAGGGGAACCCTCCTACGAGCAGTACTTC. Amino acids: CASSQGSSGEPSYEQYF.

In this sample, this clonotype turned up a few times. This sequence joins TRBV4-3 and TRBJ2-7; D is possibly TRBD2 (6 bases). V gave up 4 bases and J gave up 5 bases, with 18 bases separating them. Germline V CDR1 and CDR2: LGHNA, YSLEER. The CDR3 covers 15 residues. CDR3 in DNA: TGCGCCAGCAGCCTCTTTTCGGGAGACTTAGACGAGCAGTACTTC. This sequence encodes CASSLFSGDLDEQYF.

V usage is TRBV27 and J usage is TRBJ2-1, with 7 nucleotides matching TRBD2. Trimming removed 4 bases from V and 7 bases from J; junction bases left unmatched: 7. Germline CDR1 is MNHEY and CDR2 is SMNVEV (reference sequence). The CDR3 runs to 14 residues. CDR3 amino acids: CASSSSTGGNEQFF. Here the CDR3 DNA reads TGTGCCAGCAGTTCCTCGACCGGGGGGAATGAGCAGTTCTTC.

The chain combines TRBV28 with TRBJ2-4, with a tentative D call TRBD2 (6 bases). This CDR3 comprises 14 residues. Germline CDR1 reads MDHEN; CDR2 reads SYDVKM. Trimming took 2 bases from V and 4 from J, leaving 9 bases between them. This chain's CDR3 is CASSLEGGKNIQYF. The CDR3 region has the DNA TGTGCCAGCAGTTTAGAGGGAGGAAAAAACATTCAGTACTTC.

This chain connects TRBV20-1 to TRBJ1-5; D gene uncertain. The V gene lost 3 bases and the J gene lost 0 bases, with 24 bases spanning the gap. Germline V lookup: CDR1 DFQATT, CDR2 SNEGSKA (reference sequence). This CDR3 comprises 19 residues. The DNA for the CDR3 is TGCAGTGCTAGTTCTCAGTTGGCAGCCGACCCCTATAGCAATCAGCCCCAGCATTTT. Its protein is CSASSQLAADPYSNQPQHF.

A few counts support this clonotype. This chain joins TRBV12-3 or TRBV12-4 and TRBJ2-7, with 8 bases matching TRBD2. V lost 2 bases and J lost 0; bases outside the gene matches: 3. CDR3 length: 15 amino acids. CDR3 nucleotide sequence: TGTGCCAGCAGTTTATCGGGAGGGAGCTCCTACGAGCAGTACTTC. As protein: CASSLSGGSSYEQYF.

This clonotype was seen a single time. The chain carries TRBV27 and TRBJ2-7, with D perhaps matching TRBD1 (5 bases). Germline CDR1 MNHEY, CDR2 SMNVEV (reference sequence). There are 16 residues in the CDR3. The ends were cut back, 6 bases at V and 0 bases at J, with 18 bases in the middle. The CDR3, as DNA: TGTGCCAGCAGCTTCTCTAGGGGTCCTCTCTCCTACGAGCAGTACTTC. Protein sequence: CASSFSRGPLSYEQYF.

The chain combines TRBV7-9 with TRBJ2-6; the match to TRBD1 covers 10 bases. This CDR3 has 17 residues. V lost 10 bases and J lost 0; bases outside the gene matches: 9. Germline V CDR1 and CDR2: SEHNR, FQNEAQ (reference sequence). In DNA form, the CDR3 reads TGTGCCATCCATCAGACAGGGGGCCCCTCTGGGGCCAACGTCCTGACTTTC. It yields the protein CAIHQTGGPSGANVLTF.

The rearrangement uses TRBV20-1 and TRBJ1-5; 9 bases map to TRBD1. There are 15 residues in the CDR3. The germline CDR1 and CDR2 sequences are DFQATT and SNEGSKA (reference sequence). After removal of 6 bases from V and 5 bases from J, the junction contained 11 bases not matched to a gene. The chain's CDR3 is CSAPTGGVSHQPQHF. As DNA, the CDR3 is TGCAGTGCCCCGACAGGGGGTGTATCTCATCAGCCCCAGCATTTT.

The rearrangement joins TRBV7-9 to TRBJ1-2, with 7 bases identical to TRBD1. This CDR3 is 15 amino acids long. The V gene's germline CDR1 is SEHNR and CDR2 FQNEAQ (reference sequence). The trim removed 5 bases at V and 2 bases at J, leaving 8 bases unmatched. The CDR3 DNA reads as TGTGCCAGCAGCGACCTGACAGGGCCAAACTATGGCTACACCTTC. This gives the protein CASSDLTGPNYGYTF.

The rearrangement joins TRBV28 to TRBJ2-5; TRBD1 aligns across 7 bases. CDR3 length: 13 residues. J was trimmed by 2 bases and V by 7 bases; bases with no gene match: 4. Germline V gene sequence: CDR1 MDHEN, CDR2 SYDVKM. CDR3 in DNA: TGTGCCAGCACCCCGACAGGGCAAGAGACCCAGTACTTC. As protein: CASTPTGQETQYF.